The 25 T cell receptor beta chains reported below all come from one sample, sequenced in a study of T-cell memory formation after mild COVID-19. TCRdb called the 5' RACE reads again in MiXCR, with one record for every CDR3 protein. The data contain approximately 40,000 distinct CDR3 sequences, about an eighth of them singletons. Sequenced input: PBMCs or a T cell subset sorted from them (not recorded which). The source is a man in his late teens or twenties who had mild COVID-19 (a few samples of this study predate the infection). Cell type and time point are not known.

The rearrangement links TRBV12-3 or TRBV12-4 to TRBJ2-5; no clear D. The CDR3 is 12 amino acids. The V and J ends lost 6 bases and 5 bases respectively, with 10 bases between them. CDR3 region: CASSPPWETQYF. CDR3 sequence (DNA): TGTGCCAGCAGCCCGCCGTGGGAGACCCAGTACTTC.

This chain joins TRBV19 and TRBJ1-1; D gene unclear. CDR1 is LNHDA, CDR2 SQIVND, per germline (reference sequence). The V end was cut by 3 bases, the J end by 5 bases, with 16 bases between. The CDR3 consists of 15 residues. The DNA for the CDR3 is TGTGCCAGTAGTATCGGCATTAACCGGGGAACTGAAGCTTTCTTT. It codes for CASSIGINRGTEAFF.

This clonotype was observed at least ten times. This chain joins TRBV5-1 and TRBJ2-1, with TRBD2 matching over 11 bases. Germline V gives CDR1 SGHRS, CDR2 YFSETQ. The CDR3 covers 16 residues. V trimming: 6 bases; J trimming: 4 bases; junction bases outside the gene matches: 9. The CDR3 region has the DNA TGCGCCAGCAAAACTAGCGGGGGAGCCGCTTACAATGAGCAGTTCTTC. As protein: CASKTSGGAAYNEQFF. The complete variable domain, with remaining parts taken from reference TRBV5-1 and TRBJ2-1, reads KAGVTQTPRYLIKTRGQQVTLSCSPISGHRSVSWYQQTPGQGLQFLFEYFSETQRNKGNFPGRFSGRQFSNSRSEMNVSTLELGDSALYLCASKTSGGAAYNEQFFGPGTRLTVL.

V usage is TRBV7-2 and J usage is TRBJ2-5; either TRBD1 or TRBD2 may supply D (7 bases each). Germline values: CDR1 SGHTA, CDR2 FQGNSA. CDR3 length equals 16 residues. Trimming left V 5 bases short and J 7 bases short, with 23 bases between. The CDR3 bases are TGTGCCAGCAGCCCAGGGGGGGTATACACAACCGGGACCCAGTACTTC. It translates to CASSPGGVYTTGTQYF.

In its sample, this clonotype is hyperexpanded. The genes are TRBV9 and TRBJ2-3, with D perhaps TRBD2 (5 bases). V lost 7 bases and J 3 bases, leaving 18 bases between the germline ends. CDR1 SGDLS and CDR2 YYNGEE come from the germline V gene. This CDR3 spans 15 amino acids. CDR3 loop: CASSSSGSATDTQYF. The CDR3 DNA reads TGTGCCAGCTCCTCCTCGGGTAGCGCGACAGATACGCAGTATTTT.

This clonotype was counted at least ten times. The V call is TRBV4-2, the J call TRBJ2-3; possibly TRBD1 or TRBD2 for D (6 bases each). There are 15 residues in the CDR3. Germline V CDR1 and CDR2: LGHNA, YNFKEQ. With 0 bases removed from V and 3 bases from J, the gap between germline ends came to 10 bases. The CDR3 sequence is CASSQDWGATDTQYF. In nucleotides, the CDR3 is TGTGCCAGCAGCCAAGATTGGGGGGCGACAGATACGCAGTATTTT.

This clonotype showed up many times. The V and J genes are TRBV5-1 and TRBJ2-1; maybe TRBD2 (6 bases). V was clipped by 3 bases and J by 0 bases, with 10 bases between them. CDR1 and CDR2 from the germline V gene are SGHRS and YFSETQ. The CDR3 totals 15 residues. The CDR3 sequence is CASSYSGSSYNEQFF. CDR3 DNA sequence: TGCGCCAGCAGCTATTCCGGGAGCTCCTACAATGAGCAGTTCTTC.

This clonotype was picked up many times. The rearrangement uses TRBV5-1 and TRBJ2-2; TRBD2 matches at 10 bases. With 1 base clipped from V and 0 bases from J, the junction kept 3 bases outside the gene matches. Germline CDR1 is SGHRS and CDR2 is YFSETQ. This CDR3 comprises 17 residues. In nucleotides, the CDR3 is TGCGCCAGCAGCTTGTTTACTAGCGGGGCGAACACCGGGGAGCTGTTTTTT. Amino acid sequence: CASSLFTSGANTGELFF.

This clonotype has ten or more counts. V gene TRBV6-2 or TRBV6-3 combines with J gene TRBJ1-1, with 9 bases aligning to TRBD1. CDR3 length: 15 amino acids. Germline CDR1 MNHEY, CDR2 SVGEGT. Germline trimming cut 0 bases from V and 6 bases from J; bases unmatched to any gene: 5. CDR3 DNA: TGTGCCAGCAGTTACTCCGGGACAGGGTCGGCTGAAGCTTTCTTT. Its protein product is CASSYSGTGSAEAFF.

This clonotype was counted at least ten times. V is TRBV7-9 and J is TRBJ2-7; D tentatively reads TRBD1 or TRBD2 (6 bases each). The germline CDR1 and CDR2 sequences are SEHNR and FQNEAQ (reference sequence). There are 14 residues in the CDR3. With 5 bases removed from V and 7 bases from J, the gap between germline ends came to 18 bases. CDR3 bases: TGTGCCAGCAGCCGCGAAGGGGGGATAGGGGAGCAGTACGTC. The encoded protein is CASSREGGIGEQYV.

In its sample, this clonotype was seen many times. The chain uses TRBV4-1 and TRBJ1-5; TRBD1 might be the D (5 bases). Trimming took 0 bases from V and 0 from J, leaving 18 bases between them. Germline V CDR1 and CDR2: MGHRA, YSYEKL. The CDR3 runs to 19 residues. The CDR3 region is CASSQDLTARANSNQPQHF. For the CDR3, the DNA is TGCGCCAGCAGCCAAGATTTAACCGCCAGGGCTAATAGCAATCAGCCCCAGCATTTT.

This clonotype appeared many times. The gene calls are TRBV3-1 and TRBJ2-7, with 12 bases lining up with TRBD2. The junction had 3 bases not matched to a gene; V was cut back by 4 bases and J by 2 bases. Germline V gives CDR1 LGHDT, CDR2 YNNKEL (reference sequence). The CDR3 is made up of 15 amino acids. The DNA of the CDR3 is TGTGCCAGCAGCCCCCGGACTAGCGGGGCCTACGAGCAGTACTTC. This gives the protein CASSPRTSGAYEQYF.

This clonotype showed up many times. The chain has TRBV12-3 or TRBV12-4 and TRBJ2-3; D might be TRBD2 (5 bases). Trimming took off 7 bases at V and 5 bases at J, with 19 bases between the two ends. The CDR3 is made up of 15 amino acids. The CDR3 region is CASTTGDSPGDTQYF. The CDR3 coding sequence is TGTGCCAGCACCACCGGGGATAGCCCGGGAGATACGCAGTATTTT.

In its sample, this clonotype was seen a few times. The chain links TRBV30 to TRBJ1-3; D is undetermined. In germline, CDR1 is GTSNPN, CDR2 SVGIG (reference sequence). Trimming took off 4 bases at V and 0 bases at J, with 10 bases between the two ends. The CDR3 spans 14 residues. CDR3 residues: CAWTRRSSGNTIYF. CDR3 nucleotide sequence: TGTGCCTGGACAAGGCGTAGCTCTGGAAACACCATATATTTT.

This clonotype showed up many times. V gene TRBV12-3 or TRBV12-4 combines with J gene TRBJ2-1; 9 nucleotides match TRBD2. V shed 6 bases and J 6 bases; nucleotides not matched to a gene: 9. The CDR3 extends over 15 amino acids. CDR3 nucleotides: TGTGCCAGCAGCTTATGGCTAGCGGGGACCAATGAGCAGTTCTTC. Protein product: CASSLWLAGTNEQFF.

There are a few counts of this clonotype. V and J are TRBV6-2 or TRBV6-3 and TRBJ1-1, with D possibly TRBD1 on 5 matching bases. The CDR3 has 15 amino acids. Trimming removed 5 bases from V and 1 base from J, with 14 bases in between. The germline V gene has CDR1 MNHEY and CDR2 SVGEGT. CDR3 DNA sequence: TGTGCCAGCAGTGACCGCGGGACTGCGAACACTGAAGCTTTCTTT. Translated: CASSDRGTANTEAFF.

This clonotype was picked up many times. This rearrangement joins TRBV6-6 to TRBJ2-7; 9 nucleotides align to TRBD1. The V gene's germline CDR1 is MNHNY and CDR2 SVGAGI (reference sequence). CDR3 length: 14 residues. With 8 bases clipped from V and 4 bases from J, the junction kept 9 bases outside the gene matches. CDR3 region: CASFRPGQGYEQYF. The CDR3 nucleotides read TGTGCCAGCTTTCGCCCGGGACAGGGTTACGAGCAGTACTTC.

Ten or more counts support this clonotype. The genes are TRBV18 and TRBJ1-1; D is unclear. The CDR3 has 14 amino acids. Trimming stripped 0 bases from V and 0 bases from J, with 5 bases between. Per germline, CDR1 KGHSH and CDR2 LQKENI. The CDR3 DNA follows: TGTGCCAGCTCACCACCTTCCCTGAACACTGAAGCTTTCTTT. It translates to CASSPPSLNTEAFF.

The table lists this clonotype with many counts. This chain connects TRBV12-3 or TRBV12-4 to TRBJ2-1, with D hard to call. Trimming removed 5 bases at V and 15 bases at J, with 17 bases between. The CDR3 is 12 amino acids. In nucleotides, the CDR3 is TGTGCCAGCAGTACATGGACCACTTCGGTGTTCTTC. It translates to CASSTWTTSVFF.

This clonotype was observed many times. The chain carries TRBV13 and TRBJ2-3, with 8 bases lining up with TRBD1. CDR1 and CDR2 from the germline V gene are PRHDT and FYEKMQ (reference sequence). CDR3 size: 21 residues. V lost 2 bases, J lost 4 bases, and 23 bases stayed unmatched. CDR3 loop: CASSLMSATPNSQGVPDTQYF. CDR3 bases: TGTGCCAGCAGCTTAATGAGTGCGACACCTAATTCACAGGGGGTCCCAGATACGCAGTATTTT. Complete variable domain (other parts from reference TRBV13 and TRBJ2-3): AAGVIQSPRHLIKEKRETATLKCYPIPRHDTVYWYQQGPGQDPQFLISFYEKMQSDKGSIPDRFSAQQFSDYHSELNMSSLELGDSALYFCASSLMSATPNSQGVPDTQYFGPGTRLTVL.

This clonotype was detected many times. Written as DNA, the CDR3 is TGCAGTGCTCCCTCTAGCGGGAGACCAGATACGCAGTATTTT. It specifies CSAPSSGRPDTQYF. The chain employs TRBV20-1 and TRBJ2-3, with 10 bases fitting TRBD2. Germline V gene data show CDR1 as DFQATT and CDR2 as SNEGSKA (reference sequence). The ends lost 5 bases at V and 4 bases at J; junction bases unmatched: 6. CDR3 length equals 14 residues.

In this sample, this clonotype turned up many times. An end of the junction differs from the germline gene, which may be a read error. V gene TRBV7-7 combines with J gene TRBJ2-1, with TRBD2 matching over 7 bases. CDR3 length equals 15 residues. The germline CDR1 and CDR2 sequences are SSHAT and FNYEAQ (reference sequence). The CDR3 protein is CASSPLPRGYNEQFF. As DNA, the CDR3 is TGTGCTAGCAGCCCACTTCCGCGGGGGTACAATGAGCAGTTCTTC.

The V and J genes are TRBV7-3 and TRBJ2-7, with D unclear. The V gene's germline CDR1 is SGHTA and CDR2 FQGTGA. The CDR3 covers 12 residues. The V end lost 5 bases, the J end lost 3 bases, and 8 bases lay between the germline ends. The DNA for the CDR3 is TGTGCCAGCAGCCCCGACGGCTACGAGCAGTACTTC. Protein product: CASSPDGYEQYF.

This clonotype came up many times. The chain combines TRBV15 with TRBJ2-2; no firm D call. This CDR3 is 16 amino acids long. CDR1 and CDR2 (germline): LNHNV, YYDKDF (reference sequence). V dropped 0 bases and J dropped 6 bases, with 14 bases sitting between them. CDR3 DNA sequence: TGTGCCACCAGCAGAGATTTGGGCAGTGCTTCCGGGGAGCTGTTTTTT. Protein product: CATSRDLGSASGELFF.

This clonotype came up many times. The chain employs TRBV7-2 and TRBJ2-3, with D perhaps given as TRBD1 or TRBD2 (6 bases each). The CDR3 contains 16 residues. V dropped 1 base and J dropped 0 bases, with 11 bases sitting between them. Germline CDR1 reads SGHTA; CDR2 reads FQGNSA. CDR3 in amino acids: CASSLVGGPSTDTQYF. For the CDR3, the DNA is TGTGCCAGCAGCTTAGTGGGGGGCCCTAGCACAGATACGCAGTATTTT.